These 30 T cell receptor beta chains originate from one sample sequenced in a study of OX40 agonist ivuxolimab in advanced cancers. TCRdb's copy holds only in-frame clones and misses some; the assay was immunoSEQ multiplex PCR. The profile shows approximately 130,000 clones, over 75% of them singletons. Sequencing used CD4+ or CD8+ T cells sorted from blood, obtained in a trial of the OX40 agonist ivuxolimab. These receptors all stem from an adult with an advanced solid tumor such as melanoma, head and neck, liver or kidney cancer.

This chain joins TRBV6-1 and TRBJ1-1, with no clear D. Germline values: CDR1 MNHNS, CDR2 SASEGT. Deletions cut 7 bases from V and 0 bases from J, with 15 bases between. The CDR3 is 15 amino acids. Here the CDR3 reads CASTSSSLMNTEAFF. As DNA, the CDR3 is TGTGCCAGCACTAGCTCCAGCCTCATGAACACTGAAGCTTTCTTT.

The chain carries TRBV7-2 and TRBJ1-2, with unresolved D. Germline assignment: CDR1 SGHTA and CDR2 FQGNSA. V was pared by 2 bases and J by 6 bases, with 13 bases between. The CDR3 runs to 14 residues. In DNA, the CDR3 is TGTGCCAGCAGCTTAAATCGGGGAAGGCATGGCTACACCTTC. Translation gives CASSLNRGRHGYTF.

The chain recombines TRBV28 with TRBJ2-2, with TRBD2 matching over 8 bases. Germline V gene data show CDR1 as MDHEN and CDR2 as SYDVKM. V lost 3 bases, J lost 1 base, and 13 bases stayed unmatched. CDR3 size: 19 residues. CDR3 DNA: TGTGCCAGCAGTTTCTATGCTAATCGGGGGGGAATGAACACCGGGGAGCTGTTTTTT. This gives the protein CASSFYANRGGMNTGELFF.

The rearrangement uses TRBV6-6 and TRBJ2-7, with 9 bases matching TRBD1. With 0 bases clipped from V and 2 bases from J, the junction kept 5 bases outside the gene matches. Germline CDR1 MNHNY, CDR2 SVGAGI (reference sequence). The CDR3 runs to 16 residues. CDR3: CASSYSTGQGPYEQYF. In DNA form, the CDR3 reads TGTGCCAGCAGTTACTCGACGGGACAGGGTCCCTACGAGCAGTACTTC.

This sequence joins TRBV10-3 and TRBJ2-5; TRBD1 matches 10 bases. CDR3 size: 15 residues. J was trimmed by 1 base and V by 5 bases; bases with no gene match: 4. CDR1 is ENHRY, CDR2 SYGVKD, per germline. The CDR3 protein is CAISTGTGAQETQYF. The DNA for the CDR3 is TGTGCCATCAGTACCGGGACAGGGGCCCAAGAGACCCAGTACTTC.

The chain recombines TRBV4-3 with TRBJ1-4, with a weak D call TRBD1 (5 bases). V was trimmed by 0 bases and J by 3 bases, leaving 17 bases between them. There are 18 residues in the CDR3. Germline V gene lookup returns CDR1 LGHNA and CDR2 YSLEER. The CDR3 loop reads CASSQDLSDGGANEKLFF. The CDR3 coding sequence is TGCGCCAGCAGCCAAGATCTGTCCGACGGAGGGGCTAATGAAAAACTGTTTTTT.

V and J are TRBV12-5 and TRBJ1-1, with D perhaps TRBD1 (6 bases). V was pared by 1 base and J by 1 base, with 13 bases between. The germline V gene encodes CDR1 LGHNT and CDR2 FRNRAP. The CDR3 has 16 residues. In DNA form, the CDR3 reads TGTGCTAGTGGTTTGGGGCAGGGGACCCCGAACACTGAAGCTTTCTTT. Translation gives CASGLGQGTPNTEAFF.

V is TRBV7-3 and J is TRBJ2-3; no clear D gene. V dropped 2 bases and J dropped 2 bases, with 11 bases sitting between them. The CDR3 sequence is 15 residues long. From germline, CDR1 is SGHTA and CDR2 FQGTGA. The CDR3 nucleotides are TGTGCCAGCAGCTTATCCCGGACCATCACAGATACGCAGTATTTT. Its translation: CASSLSRTITDTQYF.

Only one count was recorded for this clone. The rearrangement joins TRBV7-2 to TRBJ1-5, with no clear D. The CDR3 extends over 13 amino acids. Germline V gene data show CDR1 as SGHTA and CDR2 as FQGNSA. Trimming removed 1 base at V and 6 bases at J, with 7 bases between. The CDR3 DNA reads as TGTGCCAGCAGCTTAGGCGAGGGTCAGCCCCAGCATTTT. Residues: CASSLGEGQPQHF.

The chain joins TRBV11-2 to TRBJ1-2; the D gene is possibly TRBD1 (5 bases). The CDR3 has 13 amino acids. CDR1 SGHAT and CDR2 FQNNGV come from the germline V gene. V was clipped by 8 bases and J by 6 bases, with 16 bases between them. CDR3 residues: CASAAARDDGYTF. In DNA form, the CDR3 reads TGTGCCAGCGCAGCGGCCAGGGACGATGGCTACACCTTC.

This chain joins TRBV19 and TRBJ2-1; 14 bases fit TRBD2. V dropped 5 bases and J dropped 6; count of bases not matched to a gene: 6. CDR3 length: 16 residues. The germline gives CDR1 LNHDA, CDR2 SQIVND (reference sequence). CDR3 coding DNA: TGTGCCAGTAGTGCCTGGACTAGCGGGAGGCCCAATGAGCAGTTCTTC. This sequence encodes CASSAWTSGRPNEQFF.

The rearrangement joins TRBV27 to TRBJ2-7; tentatively, D is TRBD1 (5 bases). With 8 bases removed from V and 0 bases from J, the gap between germline ends came to 14 bases. Germline values: CDR1 MNHEY, CDR2 SMNVEV (reference sequence). This CDR3 is built from 14 residues. CDR3 sequence reads: CASGKTGLSYEQYF. For the CDR3, the DNA is TGTGCCAGCGGGAAAACAGGCCTCTCCTACGAGCAGTACTTC.

The chain combines TRBV19 with TRBJ1-5; 9 bases line up with TRBD1. Germline loops: CDR1 LNHDA, CDR2 SQIVND (reference sequence). The V and J ends lost 6 bases and 5 bases, in that order; junction bases with no gene match: 11. The CDR3 has 16 residues. The CDR3 loop is CASRRTGASEDQPQHF. In DNA, the CDR3 is TGTGCCAGTAGAAGGACAGGGGCGAGTGAAGATCAGCCCCAGCATTTT.

V and J are TRBV7-2 and TRBJ1-5; unclear D gene. The V end lost 2 bases, the J end lost 4 bases, and 12 bases lay between the germline ends. The CDR3 is made up of 15 amino acids. Germline V gene lookup returns CDR1 SGHTA and CDR2 FQGNSA. In DNA form, the CDR3 reads TGTGCCAGCAGCTTACGGAGGGCTCGGAATCAGCCCCAGCATTTT. As protein: CASSLRRARNQPQHF.

The chain employs TRBV6-5 and TRBJ2-7; D unclear. CDR3 length: 16 amino acids. V was shortened by 0 bases and J by 3 bases, with 15 bases between the two germline ends. Per the germline V gene, CDR1 is MNHEY and CDR2 is SVGAGI. In DNA, the CDR3 is TGTGCCAGCAGTTACTCGATGACAATCAACGGCTACGAGCAGTACTTC. The encoded protein is CASSYSMTINGYEQYF.

This chain connects TRBV4-1 to TRBJ2-1; D is uncertain. The length of the CDR3 is 17 residues. Germline loops: CDR1 MGHRA, CDR2 YSYEKL. Trimming removed 0 bases from V and 2 bases from J, with 14 bases in between. The CDR3 spells CASSQDLLWGTYNEQFF. In DNA, the CDR3 is TGCGCCAGCAGCCAAGACCTTCTATGGGGTACCTACAATGAGCAGTTCTTC.

This clone was seen only once. The chain combines TRBV11-2 with TRBJ2-3; no clear D gene. CDR3 length equals 11 residues. The V gene's germline CDR1 is SGHAT and CDR2 FQNNGV. Trimming removed 3 bases at V and 6 bases at J, with 4 bases between. CDR3 in amino acids: CASSLGDTQYF. The CDR3 nucleotides read TGTGCCAGCAGCTTGGGGGATACGCAGTATTTT.

This sequence joins TRBV27 and TRBJ2-7; D tentatively fits TRBD1 or TRBD2 (5 bases each). The germline V and J ends were trimmed by 2 bases and 0 bases, with 8 bases remaining between them. Germline CDR1 reads MNHEY; CDR2 reads SMNVEV (reference sequence). The CDR3 runs 14 residues. DNA for the CDR3: TGTGCCAGCAGTTTACCAGGGAGCTCCTACGAGCAGTACTTC. It encodes CASSLPGSSYEQYF.

V usage is TRBV27 and J usage is TRBJ2-7; D possibly corresponds to TRBD1 (7 bases). Germline CDR1 MNHEY, CDR2 SMNVEV (reference sequence). Between the trimmed V and J ends, which lost 6 bases and 6 bases, there was a span of 12 bases. The CDR3 loop spans 12 amino acids. The CDR3 loop is CASRTGRSEQYF. For the CDR3, the DNA is TGTGCCAGCAGGACAGGGAGGAGCGAGCAGTACTTC.

This sequence joins TRBV9 and TRBJ2-7; 14 nucleotides agree with TRBD2. Trimming at V came to 4 bases and at J to 5 bases, leaving 2 bases not matched to a gene. The CDR3 loop spans 14 amino acids. Germline V lookup: CDR1 SGDLS, CDR2 YYNGEE. CDR3 residues: CASSWGLAGDEQYF. The CDR3 DNA is TGTGCCAGCAGCTGGGGACTAGCGGGAGACGAGCAGTACTTC.

The chain carries TRBV5-5 and TRBJ1-1; TRBD1 might be the D (5 bases). The CDR3 covers 13 residues. V lost 1 base and J lost 4, with 8 bases in between. Looked up from germline, CDR1 is SGHKS and CDR2 is YYEKEE (reference sequence). In DNA, the CDR3 is TGTGCCAGCAGCTTGTGGAGGGGCACTGAAGCTTTCTTT. Translated, it gives CASSLWRGTEAFF.

This chain connects TRBV28 to TRBJ1-1; TRBD1 is a possible D gene (6 bases). V gave up 5 bases and J gave up 4 bases, with 17 bases separating them. CDR3 length equals 15 residues. Germline CDR1 reads MDHEN; CDR2 reads SYDVKM. The CDR3 loop reads CASSHSLGRGTEAFF. In DNA, the CDR3 is TGTGCCAGCAGTCACTCTCTAGGCAGGGGCACTGAAGCTTTCTTT.

This clone has just one count. The genes are TRBV15 and TRBJ1-4; no clear D. The CDR3 totals 15 residues. V lost 0 bases and J lost 0, with 5 bases in between. Germline assignment: CDR1 LNHNV and CDR2 YYDKDF (reference sequence). The CDR3 loop is CATSREGSTNEKLFF. As DNA, the CDR3 is TGTGCCACCAGCAGAGAGGGGTCAACTAATGAAAAACTGTTTTTT.

The CDR3 coding sequence is TGTGCCAGCAGCGCGCGGACTAGCGGGAGTGGGGAGCTGTTTTTT. Its translation: CASSARTSGSGELFF. The rearrangement joins TRBV7-2 to TRBJ2-2, with 13 nucleotides matching TRBD2. Trimming at V came to 5 bases and at J to 8 bases, leaving 5 bases not matched to a gene. This CDR3 region has 15 residues. Germline assignment: CDR1 SGHTA and CDR2 FQGNSA.

A few counts support this clone. V gene TRBV27 combines with J gene TRBJ1-1; TRBD1 aligns across 7 bases. The CDR3 length is 13 residues. Germline assignment: CDR1 MNHEY and CDR2 SMNVEV (reference sequence). The trim removed 8 bases at V and 0 bases at J, leaving 3 bases unmatched. In nucleotides, the CDR3 is TGTGCCAGCGGACAGGTTATGAACACTGAAGCTTTCTTT. It codes for CASGQVMNTEAFF.

The J gene is TRBJ2-2, the V gene TRBV10-1; 14 bases fit TRBD2. The length of the CDR3 is 15 residues. Looked up from germline, CDR1 is WNHNN and CDR2 is SYGVQD (reference sequence). The V and J ends lost 6 bases and 4 bases, in that order; junction bases with no gene match: 1. CDR3 nucleotides: TGCGCCAGCAGGGGACTAGCGGGAGCCACCGGGGAGCTGTTTTTT. As protein: CASRGLAGATGELFF.

Only one count was recorded for this clone. J is TRBJ2-1 and V is TRBV28, with 7 bases aligning to TRBD1. Germline lookup yields CDR1 MDHEN and CDR2 SYDVKM. The CDR3 length is 13 residues. The V segment lost 3 bases and the J segment 4 bases; nucleotides outside the gene matches: 0. CDR3 sequence: CASSLGQYNEQFF. The CDR3 DNA sequence: TGTGCCAGCAGTTTGGGACAGTACAATGAGCAGTTCTTC. Variable domain in full (rest from reference TRBV28 and TRBJ2-1): DVKVTQSSRYLVKRTGEKVFLECVQDMDHENMFWYRQDPGLGLRLIYFSYDVKMKEKGDIPEGYSVSREKKERFSLILESASTNQTSMYLCASSLGQYNEQFFGPGTRLTVL.

This CDR3 reads CASSYSREGSYEQYF. CDR3 in DNA: TGCGCCAGCAGTTATTCGAGGGAAGGATCCTACGAGCAGTACTTC. This chain connects TRBV5-1 to TRBJ2-7; D might be TRBD2 (5 bases). The length of the CDR3 is 15 residues. Germline-derived CDR1 and CDR2 are SGHRS and YFSETQ. V shed 5 bases and J shed 1 base, with 16 bases lying between them.

The V gene is TRBV7-3, the J gene TRBJ2-6, with D perhaps given as TRBD1 or TRBD2 (5 bases each). The V end was cut by 2 bases, the J end by 2 bases, with 13 bases between. Per germline, CDR1 SGHTA and CDR2 FQGTGA. This CDR3 spans 17 amino acids. The CDR3 DNA reads TGTGCCAGCAGCTTAGCCGGGACGAAAACTGGGGCCAACGTCCTGACTTTC. This sequence encodes CASSLAGTKTGANVLTF.

The chain joins TRBV6-6 to TRBJ2-7; D gene unclear. Trimming cost V 3 bases and J 0 bases, with 6 bases left between them. Germline V CDR1 and CDR2: MNHNY, SVGAGI (reference sequence). The CDR3 contains 13 residues. The CDR3 loop is CASSYPTSYEQYF. The CDR3, as DNA: TGTGCCAGCAGTTATCCTACCTCCTACGAGCAGTACTTC.